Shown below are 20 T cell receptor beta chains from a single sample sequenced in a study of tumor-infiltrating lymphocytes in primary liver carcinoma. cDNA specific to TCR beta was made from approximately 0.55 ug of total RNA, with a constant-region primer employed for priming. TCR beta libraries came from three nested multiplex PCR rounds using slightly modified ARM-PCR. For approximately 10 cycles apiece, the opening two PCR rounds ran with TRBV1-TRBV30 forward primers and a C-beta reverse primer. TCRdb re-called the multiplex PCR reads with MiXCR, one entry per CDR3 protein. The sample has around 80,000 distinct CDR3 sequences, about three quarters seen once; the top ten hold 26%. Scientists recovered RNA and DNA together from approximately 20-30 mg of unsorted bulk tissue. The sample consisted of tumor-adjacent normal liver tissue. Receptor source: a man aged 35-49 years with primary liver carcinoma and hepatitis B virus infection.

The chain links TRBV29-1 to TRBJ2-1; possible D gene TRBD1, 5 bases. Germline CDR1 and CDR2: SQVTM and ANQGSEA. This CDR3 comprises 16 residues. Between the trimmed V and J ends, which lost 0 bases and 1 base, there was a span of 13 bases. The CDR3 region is CSVEDRNRSSYNEQFF. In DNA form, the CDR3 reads TGCAGCGTTGAAGATCGGAACAGGTCATCCTACAATGAGCAGTTCTTC.

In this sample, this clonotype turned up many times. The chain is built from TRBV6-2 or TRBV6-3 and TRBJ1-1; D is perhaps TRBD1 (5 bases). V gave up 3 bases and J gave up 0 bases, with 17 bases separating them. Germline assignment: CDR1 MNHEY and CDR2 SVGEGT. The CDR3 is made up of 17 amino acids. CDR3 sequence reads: CASSYAGGFDLNTEAFF. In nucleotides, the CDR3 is TGTGCCAGCAGTTATGCCGGGGGTTTCGACCTGAACACTGAAGCTTTCTTT.

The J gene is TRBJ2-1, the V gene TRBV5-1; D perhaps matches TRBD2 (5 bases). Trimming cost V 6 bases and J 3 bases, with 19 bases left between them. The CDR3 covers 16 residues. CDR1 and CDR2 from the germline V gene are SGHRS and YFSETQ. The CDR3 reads CASTQGLAGIYNEQFF. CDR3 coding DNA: TGCGCCAGCACCCAAGGGCTTGCGGGCATCTACAATGAGCAGTTCTTC.

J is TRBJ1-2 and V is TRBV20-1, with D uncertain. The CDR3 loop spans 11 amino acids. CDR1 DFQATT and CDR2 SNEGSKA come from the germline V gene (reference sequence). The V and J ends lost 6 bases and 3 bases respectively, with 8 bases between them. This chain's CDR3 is CSAQVDYGYTF. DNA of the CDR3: TGCAGTGCCCAAGTGGACTATGGCTACACCTTC.

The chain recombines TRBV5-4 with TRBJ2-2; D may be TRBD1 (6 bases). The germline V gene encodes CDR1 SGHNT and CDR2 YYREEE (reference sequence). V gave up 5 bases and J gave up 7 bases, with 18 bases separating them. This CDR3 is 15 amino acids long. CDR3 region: CASSLQGLGIGELFF. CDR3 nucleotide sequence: TGTGCCAGCAGTTTACAGGGCTTGGGGATCGGGGAGCTGTTTTTT.

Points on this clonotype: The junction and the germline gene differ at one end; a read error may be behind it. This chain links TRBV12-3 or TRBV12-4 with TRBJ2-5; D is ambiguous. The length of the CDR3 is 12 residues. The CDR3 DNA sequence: TGTGCCAGCGGTTTAGGGTTCGAGACCCAGTATTTC. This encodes CASGLGFETQYF.

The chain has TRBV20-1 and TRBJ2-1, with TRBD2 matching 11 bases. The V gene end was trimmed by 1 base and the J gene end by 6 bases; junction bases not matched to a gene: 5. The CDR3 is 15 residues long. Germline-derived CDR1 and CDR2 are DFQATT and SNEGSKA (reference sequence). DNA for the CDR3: TGCAGTGCTAGAGCCACTAGCGGGAGATTCAATGAGCAGTTCTTC. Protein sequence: CSARATSGRFNEQFF.

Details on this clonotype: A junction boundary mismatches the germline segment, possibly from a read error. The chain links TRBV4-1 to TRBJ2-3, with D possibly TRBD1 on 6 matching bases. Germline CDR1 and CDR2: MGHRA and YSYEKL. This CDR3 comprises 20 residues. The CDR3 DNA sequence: TGCGCCAGCAACCAAGCTATCGGGACGGACAGATTAGTCACCACAGATACGCAGTATTTT. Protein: CASNQAIGTDRLVTTDTQYF.

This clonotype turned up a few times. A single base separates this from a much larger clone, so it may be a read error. The CDR3 DNA sequence: TGTGCCAGCAACCCCGAAGCCCCCTCCTACGAGCAGTACTTC. Protein product: CASNPEAPSYEQYF. The chain recombines TRBV6-2 or TRBV6-3 with TRBJ2-7; D is uncertain. V was trimmed by 7 bases and J by 0 bases, leaving 13 bases between them. The CDR3 contains 14 residues. The germline V gene has CDR1 MNHEY and CDR2 SVGEGT.

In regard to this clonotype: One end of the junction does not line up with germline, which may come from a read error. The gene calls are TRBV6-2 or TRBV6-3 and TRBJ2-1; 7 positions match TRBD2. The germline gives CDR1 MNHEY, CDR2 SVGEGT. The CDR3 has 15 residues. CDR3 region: CVSSYMGGHGYEQFF. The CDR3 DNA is TGTGTCAGCAGTTACATGGGAGGGCACGGCTATGAGCAGTTCTTC.

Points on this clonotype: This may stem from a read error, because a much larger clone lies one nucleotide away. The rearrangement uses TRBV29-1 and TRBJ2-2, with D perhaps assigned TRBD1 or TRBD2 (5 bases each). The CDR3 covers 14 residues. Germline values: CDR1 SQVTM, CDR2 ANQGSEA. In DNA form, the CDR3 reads TGCAGCGTTGACGCAGGGACGAACACCGGGGAGCCGTTTTTT. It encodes CSVDAGTNTGEPFF.

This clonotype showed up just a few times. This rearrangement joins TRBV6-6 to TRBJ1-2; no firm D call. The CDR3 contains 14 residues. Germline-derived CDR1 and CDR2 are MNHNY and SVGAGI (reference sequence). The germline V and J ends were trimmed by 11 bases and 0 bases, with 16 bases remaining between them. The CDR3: CASYAVPTNYGYTF. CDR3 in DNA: TGTGCCTCCTATGCGGTGCCAACTAACTATGGCTACACCTTC.

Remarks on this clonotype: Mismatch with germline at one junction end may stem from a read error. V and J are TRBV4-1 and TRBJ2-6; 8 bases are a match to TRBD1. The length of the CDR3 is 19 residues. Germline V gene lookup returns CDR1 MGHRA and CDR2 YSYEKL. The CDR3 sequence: CASGQDIRQGRSGASVLTF. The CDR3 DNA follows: TGCGCCAGCGGCCAAGATATCAGACAGGGGAGGTCTGGGGCCAGCGTCCTGACTTTC.

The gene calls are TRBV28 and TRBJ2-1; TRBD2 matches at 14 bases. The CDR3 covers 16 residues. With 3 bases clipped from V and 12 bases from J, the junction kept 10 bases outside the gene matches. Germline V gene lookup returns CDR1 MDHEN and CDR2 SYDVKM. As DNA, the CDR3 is TGTGCCAGCAGTTTGTCCGACAGACTAGCGGGAGGGTTGCAGTTCTTC. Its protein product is CASSLSDRLAGGLQFF.

The CDR3 DNA is TGTGCCTGTTCTAGTGCGGGGACAGGGGGCTTTGAGCAGTTCTTC. It specifies CACSSAGTGGFEQFF. This chain uses TRBV6-2 or TRBV6-3 with TRBJ2-1, with TRBD1 matching over 12 bases. Germline-derived CDR1 and CDR2 are MNHEY and SVGEGT. The CDR3 has 15 residues. J was trimmed by 9 bases and V by 11 bases; bases with no gene match: 14.

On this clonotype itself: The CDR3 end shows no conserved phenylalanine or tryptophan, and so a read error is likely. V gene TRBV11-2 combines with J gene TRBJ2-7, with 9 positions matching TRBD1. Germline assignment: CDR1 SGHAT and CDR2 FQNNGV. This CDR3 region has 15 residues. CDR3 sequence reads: CASSQAGTGLYEQYL. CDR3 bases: TGTGCCAGCAGCCAAGCCGGGACAGGGCTGTACGAACAGTACCTC.

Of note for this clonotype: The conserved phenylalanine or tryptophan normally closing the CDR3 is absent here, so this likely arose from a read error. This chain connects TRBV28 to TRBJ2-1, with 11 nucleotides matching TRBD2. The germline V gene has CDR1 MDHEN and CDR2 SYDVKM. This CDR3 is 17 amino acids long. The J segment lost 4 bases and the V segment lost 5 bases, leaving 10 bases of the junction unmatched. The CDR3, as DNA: TGTGCCAGCAGTCCAGGCGGGACTAGCGGACTATACAATGAGCAGTTCTCC. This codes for CASSPGGTSGLYNEQFS.

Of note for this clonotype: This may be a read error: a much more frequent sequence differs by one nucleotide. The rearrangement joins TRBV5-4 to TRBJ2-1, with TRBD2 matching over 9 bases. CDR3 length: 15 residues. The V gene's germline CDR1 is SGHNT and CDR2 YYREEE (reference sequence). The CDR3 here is CASSLLAGSFNEQFF. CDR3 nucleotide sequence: TGTGCCAGCAGCTTACTAGCGGGCTCCTTCAATGAGCAGTTCTTC.

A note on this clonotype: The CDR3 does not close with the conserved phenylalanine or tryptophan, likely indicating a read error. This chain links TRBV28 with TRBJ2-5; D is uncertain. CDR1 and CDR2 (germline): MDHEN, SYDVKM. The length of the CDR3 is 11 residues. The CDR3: CGSSNPETQYL. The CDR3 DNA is TGTGGCAGCAGTAATCCCGAGACCCAGTACTTA.

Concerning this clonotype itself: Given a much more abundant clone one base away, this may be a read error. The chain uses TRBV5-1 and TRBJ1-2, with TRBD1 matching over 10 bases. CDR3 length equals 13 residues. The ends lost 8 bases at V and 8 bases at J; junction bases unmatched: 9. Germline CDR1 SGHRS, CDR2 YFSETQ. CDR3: CARSTTGGDGYTF. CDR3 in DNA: TGCGCCAGAAGCACGACAGGGGGCGACGGCTACACCTTC.